Below are 23 T cell receptor beta chains sequenced from a single sample in a study of beta chain features in type 1 diabetes. Overall study findings and caveats: Type 1 diabetes patients had TCRB CDR3s that were shorter (moderately but significantly so) in all four CD4+ subsets.

Reverse transcription of all isolated RNA meant that expressed TCRB transcripts were sequenced. The protocol was immunoSEQ multiplex PCR, while the TCRdb copy is restricted to in-frame clones and leaves out a portion. The table has 300,000 to 400,000 clones, 9.6% seen once. These TCRs are of unknown antigen specificity. The specimen sequenced was central memory CD4+ T cells from blood. The receptors were sampled from a man younger than 40 with type 1 diabetes.

V usage is TRBV25-1 and J usage is TRBJ1-2; 7 bases agree with TRBD1. Germline V gives CDR1 MGHDK, CDR2 SYGVNS. V dropped 4 bases and J dropped 13; count of bases not matched to a gene: 9. This CDR3 comprises 12 residues. The CDR3 reads CASSAPGTAGTF. CDR3 DNA sequence: TGTGCCAGCAGTGCACCCGGGACAGCGGGCACCTTC.

This clone showed up just a few times. The J gene is TRBJ1-1, the V gene TRBV5-1; TRBD1 might be the D (6 bases). Per the germline V gene, CDR1 is SGHRS and CDR2 is YFSETQ. This CDR3 is 14 amino acids long. V lost 4 bases and J 3 bases, leaving 13 bases between the germline ends. CDR3: CASSPNSGDTEAFF. The CDR3 nucleotides are TGCGCCAGCAGCCCTAACTCAGGGGACACTGAAGCTTTCTTT. The whole variable domain, filled in from reference TRBV5-1 and TRBJ1-1, reads KAGVTQTPRYLIKTRGQQVTLSCSPISGHRSVSWYQQTPGQGLQFLFEYFSETQRNKGNFPGRFSGRQFSNSRSEMNVSTLELGDSALYLCASSPNSGDTEAFFGQGTRLTVV.

The J gene is TRBJ2-6, the V gene TRBV7-2; tentative D call: TRBD2 (5 bases). CDR3 length equals 13 residues. Germline-derived CDR1 and CDR2 are SGHTA and FQGNSA. V was clipped by 6 bases and J by 13 bases, with 16 bases between them. The CDR3 nucleotides are TGTGCCAGCAGAGAATCACTGACGGGAGTCCTGACTTTC. This gives the protein CASRESLTGVLTF.

The CDR3 sequence: CSAGWDYGYTF. CDR3 DNA sequence: TGCAGTGCCGGATGGGACTATGGCTACACCTTC. The chain couples TRBV20-1 to TRBJ1-2; no firm D call. The CDR3 consists of 11 residues. Deletions cut 6 bases from V and 3 bases from J, with 8 bases between. Germline V lookup: CDR1 DFQATT, CDR2 SNEGSKA (reference sequence).

J is TRBJ2-7 and V is TRBV7-2; 12 positions match TRBD2. With V trimmed by 3 bases and J by 5 bases, 2 bases remained unmatched. Looked up from germline, CDR1 is SGHTA and CDR2 is FQGNSA. CDR3 length: 14 amino acids. The CDR3 reads CASSLWTSGNEQYF. DNA for the CDR3: TGTGCCAGCAGCTTGTGGACTAGCGGGAACGAGCAGTACTTC. The entire variable domain, with the rest obtained from reference TRBV7-2 and TRBJ2-7, is as follows: GAGVSQSPSNKVTEKGKDVELRCDPISGHTALYWYRQSLGQGLEFLIYFQGNSAPDKSGLPSDRFSAERTGGSVSTLTIQRTQQEDSAVYLCASSLWTSGNEQYFGPGTRLTVT.

This clone occurred a few times. The chain is built from TRBV6-5 and TRBJ2-7; D unclear. The CDR3 has 12 amino acids. Trimming took off 0 bases at V and 6 bases at J, with 6 bases between the two ends. Germline lookup yields CDR1 MNHEY and CDR2 SVGAGI. The CDR3 protein is CASSYSHLEQYF. DNA of the CDR3: TGTGCCAGCAGTTACTCGCATCTCGAGCAGTACTTC.

The chain uses TRBV30 and TRBJ2-3; 9 nucleotides match TRBD1. The CDR3 length is 14 residues. Germline-derived CDR1 and CDR2 are GTSNPN and SVGIG (reference sequence). V lost 0 bases, J lost 4 bases, and 2 bases stayed unmatched. CDR3 in amino acids: CAWSVTGGADTQYF. The CDR3 DNA sequence: TGTGCCTGGAGTGTTACAGGGGGCGCAGATACGCAGTATTTT.

This clone was observed a handful of times. The V and J genes are TRBV4-1 and TRBJ1-3, with D maybe TRBD1 (5 bases). Germline V gene data show CDR1 as MGHRA and CDR2 as YSYEKL. The CDR3 extends over 15 amino acids. Trimming cost V 0 bases and J 3 bases, with 9 bases left between them. This CDR3 is CASSQDRVDGNTIYF. In DNA, the CDR3 is TGCGCCAGCAGCCAAGACAGGGTCGATGGAAACACCATATATTTT.

V is TRBV18 and J is TRBJ2-1; D ambiguous. V gave up 6 bases and J gave up 5 bases, with 8 bases separating them. The CDR3 runs to 12 residues. Germline CDR1 KGHSH, CDR2 LQKENI. CDR3 in DNA: TGTGCCAGCTCGCCCCTGGACAATGAGCAGTTCTTC. It encodes CASSPLDNEQFF.

This clone was counted at least ten times. The chain uses TRBV7-9 and TRBJ1-3; D is ambiguous. CDR1 is SEHNR, CDR2 FQNEAQ, per germline (reference sequence). CDR3 length equals 17 residues. The V end lost 7 bases, the J end lost 1 base, and 20 bases lay between the germline ends. The CDR3 region has the DNA TGTGCCAGCACCAAAGACCTGAGGCGGGATTCTGGAAACACCATATATTTT. Its protein is CASTKDLRRDSGNTIYF.

This clone was seen at least ten times. The V and J genes are TRBV27 and TRBJ2-1; 9 nucleotides line up with TRBD1. CDR1 is MNHEY and CDR2 is SMNVEV in the germline V gene (reference sequence). V dropped 5 bases and J dropped 6; count of bases not matched to a gene: 5. The CDR3 runs 14 residues. DNA for the CDR3: TGTGCCAGCAGTCCCGGGACAGGGACCAATGAGCAGTTCTTC. Protein product: CASSPGTGTNEQFF.

The chain couples TRBV6-6 to TRBJ1-5; 7 bases are a match to TRBD1. Unmatched junction bases numbered 12, after V lost 4 bases and J lost 6 bases. CDR1 and CDR2 from the germline V gene are MNHNY and SVGAGI (reference sequence). The CDR3 covers 16 residues. The CDR3: CASSLQGIPDGQPQHF. CDR3 DNA sequence: TGTGCCAGCAGTTTACAGGGGATCCCCGACGGTCAGCCCCAGCATTTT.

The CDR3 is CASTNLPRTGGERYEQYF. In DNA, the CDR3 is TGTGCCAGCACCAACCTGCCCCGAACTGGCGGGGAGAGGTACGAGCAGTACTTC. J is TRBJ2-7 and V is TRBV7-6; the D gene is possibly TRBD2 (6 bases). Germline lookup yields CDR1 SGHVS and CDR2 FNYEAQ. V dropped 7 bases and J dropped 4 bases, with 29 bases sitting between them. This CDR3 has 18 residues.

The chain couples TRBV6-6 to TRBJ2-4, with D perhaps being TRBD1 or TRBD2 (8 bases each). This CDR3 region has 13 residues. CDR1 and CDR2 from the germline V gene are MNHNY and SVGAGI (reference sequence). The V gene lost 8 bases and the J gene lost 5 bases, with 13 bases spanning the gap. The CDR3 DNA is TGTGCCAGCGGACAGGGACTAGAAAACATTCAGTACTTC. Residues: CASGQGLENIQYF.

In its sample, this clone was seen a few times. The rearrangement uses TRBV7-2 and TRBJ1-5, with D maybe TRBD1 (5 bases). The germline CDR1 and CDR2 sequences are SGHTA and FQGNSA. This CDR3 has 15 amino acids. V lost 6 bases and J 6 bases, leaving 18 bases between the germline ends. DNA for the CDR3: TGTGCCAGCAGGGGCGCTACGGGGGGGAGTCAGCCCCAGCATTTT. As protein: CASRGATGGSQPQHF.

This clone was detected a few times. The V call is TRBV27, the J call TRBJ2-4; 14 nucleotides match TRBD2. Germline V gene data show CDR1 as MNHEY and CDR2 as SMNVEV (reference sequence). The CDR3 has 15 amino acids. The V and J ends lost 7 bases and 7 bases, in that order; junction bases with no gene match: 6. CDR3 DNA: TGTGCCAGCATGCCCCGACTAGCGGGAGGGAACATTCAGTACTTC. It encodes CASMPRLAGGNIQYF.

The CDR3 bases are TGTGCCAGCAGCGTGGGACAGCTTGAAAAACTGTTTTTT. Amino acids: CASSVGQLEKLFF. V is TRBV11-2 and J is TRBJ1-4; 7 nucleotides match TRBD1. V trimming: 5 bases; J trimming: 7 bases; junction bases outside the gene matches: 4. Germline V CDR1 and CDR2: SGHAT, FQNNGV. The CDR3 runs to 13 residues.

The chain joins TRBV7-2 to TRBJ2-7, with TRBD1 as a possible D gene (5 bases). CDR1 is SGHTA, CDR2 FQGNSA, per germline. V was shortened by 1 base and J by 3 bases, with 16 bases between the two germline ends. This CDR3 has 16 amino acids. CDR3 coding DNA: TGTGCCAGCAGCTTAGGGGATTATTTTAGGGGCTACGAGCAGTACTTC. Amino acids: CASSLGDYFRGYEQYF.

This clone was detected ten times or more. The chain employs TRBV7-8 and TRBJ2-1, with D possibly matching TRBD2 (5 bases). Looked up from germline, CDR1 is SGHVS and CDR2 is FQNEAQ. The CDR3 runs 14 residues. V lost 1 base and J 8 bases, leaving 12 bases between the germline ends. The CDR3 coding sequence is TGTGCCAGCAGCTTAGGTACTCCGGGATATGAGCAGTTCTTC. Translated, it gives CASSLGTPGYEQFF.

In the case of this clone: A far larger clone is just one base off, so this is likely a read error. The sample carries other DNA sequences with the same CDR3. The rearrangement uses TRBV18 and TRBJ1-2; 12 bases are a match to TRBD1. Trimming cost V 0 bases and J 5 bases; bases outside gene matches: 1. This CDR3 is built from 15 residues. Germline assignment: CDR1 KGHSH and CDR2 LQKENI. Here the CDR3 DNA reads TGTGCCAGCTCACCACCGGGACAGGGGGCGTATGGCTACACCTTC. Protein: CASSPPGQGAYGYTF.

This chain links TRBV19 with TRBJ2-7; tentatively, D is TRBD1 (5 bases). The CDR3 is 13 amino acids. The ends were cut back, 3 bases at V and 12 bases at J, with 18 bases in the middle. CDR1 and CDR2 (germline): LNHDA, SQIVND (reference sequence). The CDR3 DNA follows: TGTGCCAGTAGTATCGAACAGGCCGATCGTCGGTACTTC. Its translation: CASSIEQADRRYF.

The chain couples TRBV29-1 to TRBJ1-1; D unclear. The CDR3 totals 12 residues. Germline assignment: CDR1 SQVTM and CDR2 ANQGSEA. V gave up 7 bases and J gave up 7 bases, with 16 bases separating them. This CDR3 reads CSAQIRGLEAFF. The CDR3 DNA sequence: TGCAGCGCTCAGATCCGCGGTCTTGAAGCTTTCTTT.

This clone has more than one count but fewer than ten. The chain combines TRBV6-1 with TRBJ2-7; 7 bases line up with TRBD1. From germline, CDR1 is MNHNS and CDR2 SASEGT. CDR3 length: 15 residues. J lost 0 bases, V lost 6 bases, and 8 bases had no gene match. Written as DNA, the CDR3 is TGTGCCAGCAGCCCCCTAAGGGACAGCTCCTACGAGCAGTACTTC. It specifies CASSPLRDSSYEQYF.